The rows below give T cell receptor beta chains drawn from one sample of a study of blood T cell repertoires in COVID-19. TCRdb keeps only in-frame clones here, not all; method: immunoSEQ multiplex PCR. The repertoire includes 200,000 or so clones, roughly three quarters of them detected once, and roughly 17% sits in the top ten. The specimen sequenced was peripheral blood. The receptors stem from a man aged 55 to 70 with active or convalescent COVID-19. The CDR3 runs from the conserved cysteine through the conserved F or W. D genes are given only for firm matches. The size entry is marked missing in some rows and otherwise reads once, few, many or a size class.

size: -; D: TRBD1; J: TRBJ2-5; V: TRBV28; DNA: TGTGCCAGCAGTTTGGTCAAGGGACAGCAAGAGACCCAGTACTTC; CDR3: CASSLVKGQQETQYF
size: -; D: TRBD2; J: TRBJ2-1; V: TRBV19; DNA: TGTGCCAGTAGTAGGACTAGCGGGAAATCCTACAATGAGCAGTTCTTC; CDR3: CASSRTSGKSYNEQFF
size: -; D: -; J: TRBJ2-3; V: TRBV27; DNA: TGTGCCAGCCGCCGTACCTCCCTCTCCGGGTACACAGATACGCAGTATTTT; CDR3: CASRRTSLSGYTDTQYF
size: once; D: -; J: TRBJ1-1; V: TRBV10-3; DNA: TGTGCCATCAGTGAAATGCAGGGGTTGGACACTGAAGCTTTCTTT; CDR3: CAISEMQGLDTEAFF
size: -; D: -; J: TRBJ1-1; V: TRBV6-5; DNA: TGTGCCAGCAGTTACTCGTCAATGAACACTGAAGCTTTCTTT; CDR3: CASSYSSMNTEAFF
size: -; D: -; J: TRBJ1-2; V: TRBV18; DNA: TGTGCCAGCTCACCACCGTTTTATCTTAACTATGGCTACACCTTC; CDR3: CASSPPFYLNYGYTF
size: -; D: -; J: TRBJ1-6; V: TRBV7-2; DNA: TGTGCCAGCAGCTTAGGTGGTCCGGGTGGGTATTCACCCCTCCACTTT; CDR3: CASSLGGPGGYSPLHF
size: -; D: -; J: TRBJ1-4; V: TRBV4-2; DNA: TGTGCCAGCAGCCAAGATATGGGGGGTAATGAAAAACTGTTTTTT; CDR3: CASSQDMGGNEKLFF
size: -; D: TRBD2; J: TRBJ2-2; V: TRBV27; DNA: TGTGCCAGCACCCCCCTTGGAATGCGGGAGGGCCACGGGGAGCTGTTTTTT; CDR3: CASTPLGMREGHGELFF
size: -; D: -; J: TRBJ2-7; V: TRBV28; DNA: TGTGCCAGCACCCCGCGCCCCTCCTACGAGCAGTACTTC; CDR3: CASTPRPSYEQYF
size: -; D: -; J: TRBJ2-3; V: TRBV9; DNA: TGTGCCAGCAACGTAGAGATCAGGGGCCGCACAGATACGCAGTATTTT; CDR3: CASNVEIRGRTDTQYF
size: few; D: -; J: TRBJ2-1; V: TRBV27; DNA: TGTGCCAGCAGTTTATCACTCGGTACCTTTAACAATGAGCAGTTCTTC; CDR3: CASSLSLGTFNNEQFF
size: -; D: TRBD2; J: TRBJ2-7; V: TRBV19; DNA: TGTGCCAGTAGAAGGACTAGCGGGCCCTACGAGCAGTACTTC; CDR3: CASRRTSGPYEQYF
size: -; D: TRBD1; J: TRBJ2-7; V: TRBV6-2/TRBV6-3; DNA: TGTGCCAGCAGTTACGATATTGCCGGGACAGGGTACGACGAGCAGTACTTC; CDR3: CASSYDIAGTGYDEQYF
size: -; D: -; J: TRBJ2-1; V: TRBV7-8; DNA: TGTGCCAGCAGCTTAGGAGGCGAGCAGTTCTTC; CDR3: CASSLGGEQFF
size: few; D: TRBD1; J: TRBJ2-5; V: TRBV5-5; DNA: TGTGCCAGCTCCGGACAGGGGCAAGAGACCCAGTACTTC; CDR3: CASSGQGQETQYF
size: -; D: -; J: TRBJ1-4; V: TRBV19; DNA: TGTGCCAGTAGTGACAGCTTTAATGAAAAACTGTTTTTT; CDR3: CASSDSFNEKLFF
size: -; D: -; J: TRBJ1-5; V: TRBV20-1; DNA: TGCAGTGCCAGTGGGGGGGGCTATAGCAATCAGCCCCAGCATTTT; CDR3: CSASGGGYSNQPQHF
size: many; D: TRBD1; J: TRBJ1-3; V: TRBV29-1; DNA: TGCAGCGCGGGGGACAGGGGGAGAAACACCATATATTTT; CDR3: CSAGDRGRNTIYF
size: -; D: -; J: TRBJ2-3; V: TRBV29-1; DNA: TGCAGCGTTGGGCTTAGCGGTACGCAGTATTTT; CDR3: CSVGLSGTQYF
size: many; D: TRBD2; J: TRBJ2-2; V: TRBV29-1; DNA: TGCAGCGTTGGGTCTGCGGGAGAATCGGGGGAGCTGTTTTTT; CDR3: CSVGSAGESGELFF
size: once; D: -; J: TRBJ2-7; V: TRBV13; DNA: TGTGCCAGCAGCTTAGACCCGCCGCGAGGCTACGGGGAGCAGTACTTC; CDR3: CASSLDPPRGYGEQYF
size: -; D: -; J: TRBJ1-2; V: TRBV9; DNA: TGTGCCAGCAGCTTCCGACAGGAATATGGCTACACCTTC; CDR3: CASSFRQEYGYTF
size: few; D: -; J: TRBJ2-3; V: TRBV11-2; DNA: TGTGCCAGCAGCTTAGGCGGTCCCAACACAGATACGCAGTATTTT; CDR3: CASSLGGPNTDTQYF
size: -; D: -; J: TRBJ2-1; V: TRBV14; DNA: TGTGCCAGCAGCCAAGATCTAACGGGGATTAACTACAATGAGCAGTTCTTC; CDR3: CASSQDLTGINYNEQFF
size: once; D: -; J: TRBJ1-4; V: TRBV29-1; DNA: TGCAGCGTTGTCGGGGGTCCTAATGAAAAACTGTTTTTT; CDR3: CSVVGGPNEKLFF
size: -; D: TRBD1; J: TRBJ1-5; V: TRBV10-3; DNA: TGTGCCATCAGTGGGACAGGGGGCGGACAGCCCCAGCATTTT; CDR3: CAISGTGGGQPQHF
size: -; D: -; J: TRBJ2-7; V: TRBV11-1; DNA: TGTGCCAGCAGCCGCACGGGGGGCAACGAGCAGTACTTC; CDR3: CASSRTGGNEQYF
size: -; D: -; J: TRBJ2-6; V: TRBV19; DNA: TGTGCCAGTAGCCTCTTTAAGGGGGTTGGGGCCAACGTCCTGACTTTC; CDR3: CASSLFKGVGANVLTF
size: few; D: -; J: TRBJ2-1; V: TRBV11-3; DNA: TGTGCCAGCAGCTTGGCGGGCAATGAGCAGTTCTTC; CDR3: CASSLAGNEQFF
size: -; D: TRBD2; J: TRBJ2-1; V: TRBV27; DNA: TGTGCCAGCAGTTTATTAGGCCTAGCGGGAGTCGACAATGAGCAGTTCTTC; CDR3: CASSLLGLAGVDNEQFF
size: -; D: -; J: TRBJ2-1; V: TRBV19; DNA: TGTGCCAGTAACGGCAGGGGGGTTCCTAATGAGCAGTTCTTC; CDR3: CASNGRGVPNEQFF
size: -; D: -; J: TRBJ1-2; V: TRBV24-1; DNA: TGTGCCACCAGTGATTCACAGACAGCGACGTATGGCTACACCTTC; CDR3: CATSDSQTATYGYTF
size: -; D: -; J: TRBJ2-7; V: TRBV5-5; DNA: TGTGCCAGCAGCGGCCTTGGGCCCTACGAGCAGTACTTC; CDR3: CASSGLGPYEQYF
size: -; D: -; J: TRBJ1-1; V: TRBV3-1/TRBV3-2; DNA: TGTGCCAGCATGACAACGGCGGGCAGTGAAGCTTTCTTT; CDR3: CASMTTAGSEAFF
size: -; D: TRBD1; J: TRBJ2-5; V: TRBV24-1; DNA: TGTGCCACCAGTGATTTGCCCGGACAGGGGAAATGGAAGGGTCAAGAGACCCAGTACTTC; CDR3: CATSDLPGQGKWKGQETQYF
size: -; D: TRBD1; J: TRBJ1-5; V: TRBV18; DNA: TGTGCCAGCTCCCGGGGACAGGGGCCAAATCAGCCCCAGCATTTT; CDR3: CASSRGQGPNQPQHF
size: -; D: TRBD2; J: TRBJ2-1; V: TRBV5-5; DNA: TGTGCCAGCAGCCGAACTAGCGGGAGGGAGAATGAGCAGTTCTTC; CDR3: CASSRTSGRENEQFF
size: -; D: -; J: TRBJ1-2; V: TRBV4-1; DNA: TGCGCCAGCAGCCAAGATCGGCGACATCGAGCTAACTATGGCTACACCTTC; CDR3: CASSQDRRHRANYGYTF
size: -; D: -; J: TRBJ2-6; V: TRBV6-2/TRBV6-3; DNA: TGTGCCAGCAGTTACGGCCTGGCGGGGTGGGAAACCTCTGGGGCCAACGTCCTGACTTTC; CDR3: CASSYGLAGWETSGANVLTF
size: -; D: -; J: TRBJ2-7; V: TRBV7-9; DNA: TGTGCCAGCAGCTTAGTAGGGGGACCCTATCCCTACGAGCAGTACTTC; CDR3: CASSLVGGPYPYEQYF
size: few; D: -; J: TRBJ2-3; V: TRBV15; DNA: TGTGCCACCAGCAGAGACAGGGAACTCACAGATACGCAGTATTTT; CDR3: CATSRDRELTDTQYF
size: -; D: -; J: TRBJ1-1; V: TRBV7-2; DNA: TGTGCCAGCAGCCCACAGGGTAGGAGGACTGAAGCTTTCTTT; CDR3: CASSPQGRRTEAFF
size: -; D: TRBD2; J: TRBJ2-1; V: TRBV14; DNA: TGTGCCAGCAGCCCGACCCGACTAGCGGGTGACAATGAGCAGTTCTTC; CDR3: CASSPTRLAGDNEQFF
size: -; D: -; J: TRBJ2-2; V: TRBV7-3; DNA: TGTGCCAGCAGCCCCCCCGGGTCAGGGGGGAAAGGCGGGGAGCTGTTTTTT; CDR3: CASSPPGSGGKGGELFF
size: -; D: -; J: TRBJ1-5; V: TRBV19; DNA: TGTGCCACCACAGGGAACAATCAGCCCCAGCATTTT; CDR3: CATTGNNQPQHF
size: -; D: TRBD2; J: TRBJ2-5; V: TRBV13; DNA: TGTGCCAGCAGTTCTCTAAGCGGGAGGGCCCGGGGGGAGACCCAGTACTTC; CDR3: CASSSLSGRARGETQYF
size: -; D: -; J: TRBJ1-3; V: TRBV19; DNA: TGTGCCAGCCGGGTCGCTGGAGGAAACACCATATATTTT; CDR3: CASRVAGGNTIYF
size: -; D: TRBD1; J: TRBJ1-2; V: TRBV7-2; DNA: TGTGCCAGCAGCTCCCCCCGGACAGGATCGGACTATGGCTACACCTTC; CDR3: CASSSPRTGSDYGYTF
size: -; D: -; J: TRBJ1-2; V: TRBV27; DNA: TGTGCCAGCAGTTTATATGTGGGGCCGCCCAACTATGGCTACACCTTC; CDR3: CASSLYVGPPNYGYTF
size: -; D: -; J: TRBJ1-5; V: TRBV25-1; DNA: TGTGCCAGCAGAGAAACAGGGTTCAATCAGCCCCAGCATTTT; CDR3: CASRETGFNQPQHF
size: -; D: -; J: TRBJ2-5; V: TRBV6-2/TRBV6-3; DNA: TGTGCCAGCAGTTACTCGAGAGGGGAGACCCAGTACTTC; CDR3: CASSYSRGETQYF
size: -; D: -; J: TRBJ1-4; V: TRBV7-8; DNA: TGTGCCAGCAGACACATCACAACTAATGAAAAACTGTTTTTT; CDR3: CASRHITTNEKLFF
size: -; D: TRBD2; J: TRBJ2-1; V: TRBV19; DNA: TGTGCCAGTAGTTTCCCCGGGACTAGCGTTTCGAATGAGCAGTTCTTC; CDR3: CASSFPGTSVSNEQFF
size: -; D: -; J: TRBJ2-7; V: TRBV19; DNA: TGTGCCAGTAGCCCCTATGCAGGACTCTACGAGCAGTACTTC; CDR3: CASSPYAGLYEQYF